This TCR beta chain was obtained from a study of blood T cell repertoires in COVID-19. Study-wide context: Samples of COVID-19 (acute and convalescent) were obtained from the United States, Italy and Spain. T cells, B-cell-depleted T cells, or PBMCs supplied cDNA or gDNA.

V was pared by 1 base and J by 4 bases, with 6 bases of the junction left unmatched. Germline CDR1 and CDR2: SGHAT and FQNNGV. This CDR3 is built from 15 residues. Original processing methods: Scientists estimated how many nucleated cells there were by amplifying reference gene primers. Only in-frame clones appear in the TCRdb table, and some are missing; sequencing was by immunoSEQ multiplex PCR. Clone size and V and J calls were adopted from that table, with D and trimming inferred from the DNA. The repertoire holds 150,000 to 200,000 clones, with roughly four fifths as singletons. The V gene is TRBV11-2, the J gene TRBJ2-7, with TRBD2 identical over 8 bases. The sequenced sample was peripheral blood. The source of this sequence is a woman older than 75 with COVID-19, enrolled during active disease. The CDR3 loop reads CASSLAPGLEYEQYF. The CDR3 DNA reads TGTGCCAGCAGCTTAGCACCGGGACTAGAGTACGAGCAGTACTTC. Full variable domain (missing parts from reference TRBV11-2 and TRBJ2-7): EAGVAQSPRYKIIEKRQSVAFWCNPISGHATLYWYQQILGQGPKLLIQFQNNGVVDDSQLPKDRFSAERLKGVDSTLKIQPAKLEDSAVYLCASSLAPGLEYEQYFGPGTRLTVT.